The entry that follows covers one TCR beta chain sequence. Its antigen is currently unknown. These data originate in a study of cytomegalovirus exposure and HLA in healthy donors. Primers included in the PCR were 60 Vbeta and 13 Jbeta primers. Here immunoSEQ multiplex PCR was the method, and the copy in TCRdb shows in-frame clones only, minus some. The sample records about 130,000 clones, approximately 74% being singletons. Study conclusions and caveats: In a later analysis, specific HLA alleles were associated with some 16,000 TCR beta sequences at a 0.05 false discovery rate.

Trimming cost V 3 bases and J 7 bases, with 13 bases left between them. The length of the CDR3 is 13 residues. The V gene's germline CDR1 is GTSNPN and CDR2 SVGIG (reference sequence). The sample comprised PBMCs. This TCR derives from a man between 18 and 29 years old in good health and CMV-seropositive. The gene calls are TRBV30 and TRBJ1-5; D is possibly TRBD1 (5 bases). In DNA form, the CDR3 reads TGTGCCTGGAGCGTGGACATCAACCAGCCCCAGCATTTT. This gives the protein CAWSVDINQPQHF.